A single sample is the source of the 15 T cell receptor beta chains below, sequenced in a study of T cell changes during pregnancy in multiple sclerosis. Some clones are missing from TCRdb's copy, which holds only in-frame ones; the method was immunoSEQ multiplex PCR. This table has 130,000 or so clones, roughly 97% appearing once. Material: peripheral blood, obtained after pregnancy. The receptors come from a female donor with multiple sclerosis, enrolled in a pregnancy study.

CDR3 sequence reads: CASRSGGSLAGELFF. CDR3 nucleotides: TGTGCCAGTAGAAGCGGCGGGAGTCTTGCCGGGGAGCTGTTTTTT. The J gene is TRBJ2-2, the V gene TRBV19; 7 bases fit TRBD2. CDR3 length equals 15 residues. V shed 6 bases and J 6 bases; nucleotides not matched to a gene: 10. Germline V gene lookup returns CDR1 LNHDA and CDR2 SQIVND (reference sequence).

The chain recombines TRBV2 with TRBJ2-7; 9 bases map to TRBD2. Germline V CDR1 and CDR2: SNHLY, FYNNEI. V lost 7 bases and J lost 2; bases outside the gene matches: 6. This CDR3 is built from 14 residues. In DNA form, the CDR3 reads TGTGCCAGCATGAGGACTAGCGCTCCCTACGAGCAGTACTTC. It translates to CASMRTSAPYEQYF. Variable domain in full (rest from reference TRBV2 and TRBJ2-7): EPEVTQTPSHQVTQMGQEVILRCVPISNHLYFYWYRQILGQKVEFLVSFYNNEISEKSEIFDDQFSVERPDGSNFTLKIRSTKLEDSAMYFCASMRTSAPYEQYFGPGTRLTVT.

The V gene is TRBV7-8, the J gene TRBJ2-7; unclear D gene. The V gene's germline CDR1 is SGHVS and CDR2 FQNEAQ. The V end was cut by 1 base, the J end by 4 bases, with 8 bases between. The CDR3 is made up of 13 amino acids. The CDR3 here is CASSLGDTYEQYF. CDR3 in DNA: TGTGCCAGCAGCTTAGGTGACACGTACGAGCAGTACTTC.

V is TRBV7-2 and J is TRBJ2-7; D is possibly TRBD1 (6 bases). The V and J ends lost 0 bases and 6 bases respectively, with 12 bases between them. The V gene's germline CDR1 is SGHTA and CDR2 FQGNSA. The CDR3 spans 14 residues. This chain's CDR3 is CASSLAIAGAEQYF. As DNA, the CDR3 is TGTGCCAGCAGCTTAGCGATAGCAGGGGCCGAGCAGTACTTC.

This chain joins TRBV5-1 and TRBJ2-6; unclear D gene. Germline V lookup: CDR1 SGHRS, CDR2 YFSETQ. The V end was cut by 7 bases, the J end by 0 bases, with 14 bases between. The CDR3 consists of 16 residues. For the CDR3, the DNA is TGCGCCAGCTGGCCGGGTCCGGTCTCTGGGGCCAACGTCCTGACTTTC. It yields the protein CASWPGPVSGANVLTF. Filled out from reference TRBV5-1 and TRBJ2-6, the complete variable domain reads KAGVTQTPRYLIKTRGQQVTLSCSPISGHRSVSWYQQTPGQGLQFLFEYFSETQRNKGNFPGRFSGRQFSNSRSEMNVSTLELGDSALYLCASWPGPVSGANVLTFGAGSRLTVL.

The chain employs TRBV6-1 and TRBJ2-7; D is undetermined. This CDR3 contains 16 residues. V gave up 2 bases and J gave up 0 bases, with 14 bases separating them. Germline V gene lookup returns CDR1 MNHNS and CDR2 SASEGT. In DNA, the CDR3 is TGTGCCAGCAGTGAATACCCTCCTCTCAGCTCCTACGAGCAGTACTTC. This translates into CASSEYPPLSSYEQYF.

The rearrangement uses TRBV27 and TRBJ2-1, with D tentatively TRBD2 (6 bases). Trimming removed 1 base at V and 2 bases at J, with 12 bases between. Germline V gives CDR1 MNHEY, CDR2 SMNVEV (reference sequence). The CDR3 has 16 residues. The CDR3 nucleotides read TGTGCCAGCAGTTTATATGGGGGGTCGACCTACAATGAGCAGTTCTTC. The encoded protein is CASSLYGGSTYNEQFF.

The chain combines TRBV7-2 with TRBJ2-7, with 7 bases aligning to TRBD2. The CDR3 covers 15 residues. The V and J ends lost 5 bases and 1 base, in that order; junction bases with no gene match: 8. Germline lookup yields CDR1 SGHTA and CDR2 FQGNSA. The CDR3 bases are TGTGCCAGCAGCCCATGGGAGGGTGAATCCTACGAGCAGTACTTC. It encodes CASSPWEGESYEQYF.

This chain joins TRBV27 and TRBJ2-2; TRBD1 agrees at 8 bases. V trimming: 5 bases; J trimming: 1 base; junction bases outside the gene matches: 9. Germline V gives CDR1 MNHEY, CDR2 SMNVEV (reference sequence). The CDR3 extends over 17 amino acids. The CDR3 protein is CASSDRRGLVNTGELFF. Here the CDR3 DNA reads TGTGCCAGCAGTGACCGCAGGGGGCTCGTGAACACCGGGGAGCTGTTTTTT.

This sequence joins TRBV28 and TRBJ2-7; TRBD1 matches at 9 bases. The CDR3 extends over 15 amino acids. V dropped 4 bases and J dropped 7; count of bases not matched to a gene: 11. Germline V gene lookup returns CDR1 MDHEN and CDR2 SYDVKM. CDR3 residues: CASSSAGTGQVEQYF. In nucleotides, the CDR3 is TGTGCCAGCAGTTCCGCCGGGACAGGGCAGGTGGAGCAGTACTTC.

V usage is TRBV11-1 and J usage is TRBJ2-7; 9 bases agree with TRBD2. The germline V gene has CDR1 SGHAT and CDR2 FQDESV (reference sequence). The CDR3 consists of 14 residues. The junction had 5 bases not matched to a gene; V was cut back by 5 bases and J by 3 bases. The DNA of the CDR3 is TGTGCCAGCAGCCCCCGACTAGCGGACTACGAGCAGTACTTC. It codes for CASSPRLADYEQYF.

The chain recombines TRBV20-1 with TRBJ1-1, with D possibly being TRBD1 (5 bases). The CDR3 is 11 amino acids. Germline CDR1 is DFQATT and CDR2 is SNEGSKA (reference sequence). V was trimmed by 2 bases and J by 6 bases, leaving 7 bases between them. CDR3 residues: CSARKGAEAFF. The CDR3 DNA follows: TGCAGTGCTAGAAAAGGGGCTGAAGCTTTCTTT.

The V and J genes are TRBV11-3 and TRBJ2-7; TRBD1 matches 12 bases. Trimming cost V 5 bases and J 5 bases; bases outside gene matches: 7. The CDR3 runs 15 residues. CDR1 is SGHNT, CDR2 YENEEA, per germline. CDR3 region: CASSDTGTGGHEQYF. The CDR3, as DNA: TGTGCCAGCAGCGACACCGGGACAGGGGGCCACGAGCAGTACTTC.

CDR3 DNA sequence: TGTGCCAGCAGTGATGGCTGGTCCTTCGGGGAGACCCAGTACTTC. It translates to CASSDGWSFGETQYF. The chain links TRBV25-1 to TRBJ2-5, with no clear D. CDR1 and CDR2 from the germline V gene are MGHDK and SYGVNS. The CDR3 covers 15 residues. Trimming took 3 bases from V and 5 from J, leaving 16 bases between them.

The chain uses TRBV30 and TRBJ1-5; TRBD1 agrees at 9 bases. This CDR3 is 14 amino acids long. V lost 1 base and J lost 4; bases outside the gene matches: 2. CDR1 is GTSNPN and CDR2 is SVGIG in the germline V gene (reference sequence). The CDR3 sequence is CAWSAGQGNQPQHF. The CDR3 DNA reads TGTGCCTGGAGTGCCGGACAGGGGAATCAGCCCCAGCATTTT.